Presented here are 32 T cell receptor beta chains from one specimen sequenced in a study of identical twins. TCRdb independently ran MiXCR on the 5' RACE reads; one entry per CDR3 protein. The table records under 1 million distinct CDR3 sequences, approximately 13% of them present only once. The same specimen was also included in a second study, on yellow fever vaccine responses in identical twins.

Sample: PBMCs. All receptors come from a woman younger than 35 in good health.

The chain links TRBV6-5 to TRBJ2-1; a weak D match, TRBD2 (5 bases). The CDR3 spans 14 residues. V dropped 1 base and J dropped 10 bases, with 14 bases sitting between them. CDR1 and CDR2 from the germline V gene are MNHEY and SVGAGI. CDR3 bases: TGTGCCAGCAGTTACTATCCAGACGGGGAAGAGCAGTTCTTC. This translates into CASSYYPDGEEQFF.

The rearrangement uses TRBV2 and TRBJ2-5; D not certain. This CDR3 contains 13 residues. V lost 4 bases and J 1 base, leaving 7 bases between the germline ends. The germline V gene has CDR1 SNHLY and CDR2 FYNNEI. The CDR3 DNA sequence: TGTGCCAGCAGTGCTAATGGCCAAGAGACCCAGTACTTC. Residues: CASSANGQETQYF.

This clonotype showed up just a few times. This CDR3 reads CASSQDGGVSYNEQFF. CDR3 sequence (DNA): TGTGCCAGCAGCCAAGATGGAGGGGTATCCTACAATGAGCAGTTCTTC. The J gene is TRBJ2-1, the V gene TRBV14; perhaps TRBD2 as D (6 bases). Trimming shortened V by 0 bases and J by 1 base, and 10 bases separated the two germline ends. This CDR3 comprises 16 residues. Germline V gene lookup returns CDR1 SGHDN and CDR2 FVKESK. The variable domain in full, completed from reference TRBV14 and TRBJ2-1, reads EAGVTQFPSHSVIEKGQTVTLRCDPISGHDNLYWYRRVMGKEIKFLLHFVKESKQDESGMPNNRFLAERTGGTYSTLKVQPAELEDSGVYFCASSQDGGVSYNEQFFGPGTRLTVL.

The V gene is TRBV4-1, the J gene TRBJ2-2, with unresolved D. This CDR3 is built from 16 residues. Trimming removed 2 bases from V and 2 bases from J, with 12 bases in between. CDR1 and CDR2 (germline): MGHRA, YSYEKL. The CDR3 spells CASSQTTLPNTGELFF. The CDR3 DNA is TGCGCCAGCAGCCAAACGACCCTCCCTAACACCGGGGAGCTGTTTTTT.

This clonotype was counted only a few times. The chain recombines TRBV28 with TRBJ2-7; the match to TRBD2 covers 8 bases. With V trimmed by 2 bases and J by 2 bases, 5 bases remained unmatched. Germline lookup yields CDR1 MDHEN and CDR2 SYDVKM. The length of the CDR3 is 15 residues. The CDR3 bases are TGTGCCAGCAGTTTACTCGCGGGAGGCGCCTACGAGCAGTACTTC. Residues: CASSLLAGGAYEQYF.

This clonotype was observed a handful of times. The rearrangement links TRBV6-2 or TRBV6-3 to TRBJ2-1; D is ambiguous. V lost 7 bases, J lost 2 bases, and 18 bases lay in between. This CDR3 has 16 amino acids. Germline CDR1 is MNHEY and CDR2 is SVGEGT. DNA for the CDR3: TGTGCCAGCAAACCTTCCACCTCGATCCCCTACAATGAGCAGTTCTTC. As protein: CASKPSTSIPYNEQFF.

This clonotype has ten or more counts. The chain couples TRBV29-1 to TRBJ1-1, with TRBD1 matching 7 bases. The germline CDR1 and CDR2 sequences are SQVTM and ANQGSEA. The V segment lost 1 base and the J segment 7 bases; nucleotides outside the gene matches: 3. This CDR3 is 12 amino acids long. CDR3 in DNA: TGCAGCGTTGAAGGCAGGGGGGATGAAGCTTTCTTT. It codes for CSVEGRGDEAFF.

This clonotype was counted between two and nine times. V usage is TRBV7-6 and J usage is TRBJ2-1; 10 bases are a match to TRBD2. The ends lost 1 base at V and 3 bases at J; junction bases unmatched: 21. This CDR3 spans 22 amino acids. Looked up from germline, CDR1 is SGHVS and CDR2 is FNYEAQ. The CDR3 sequence: CASSLVPSGLAGVAPLYNEQFF. DNA for the CDR3: TGTGCCAGCAGCTTAGTTCCCTCTGGGCTAGCGGGAGTCGCCCCCCTCTACAATGAGCAGTTCTTC.

The chain links TRBV10-3 to TRBJ2-2, with a weak D call TRBD1 (6 bases). V shed 6 bases and J shed 7 bases, with 15 bases lying between them. Germline-derived CDR1 and CDR2 are ENHRY and SYGVKD. The length of the CDR3 is 14 residues. CDR3 nucleotide sequence: TGTGCCATCAGACCCAGGACAGTGTTCGGGGAGCTGTTTTTT. Encoded protein: CAIRPRTVFGELFF.

The V call is TRBV10-2, the J call TRBJ2-5; the match to TRBD2 covers 8 bases. CDR3 length: 17 amino acids. Germline values: CDR1 WSHSY, CDR2 SAAADI. V lost 6 bases and J lost 5; bases outside the gene matches: 17. In nucleotides, the CDR3 is TGCGCCAGCAGCGGTTTTCTCGGGGGGGCCCCGGTGGAGACCCAGTACTTC. It is translated as CASSGFLGGAPVETQYF.

In its sample, this clonotype was seen a few times. V usage is TRBV10-2 and J usage is TRBJ2-5; D remains unclear. Trimming removed 3 bases from V and 5 bases from J, with 7 bases in between. This CDR3 is 12 amino acids long. Germline V gene sequence: CDR1 WSHSY, CDR2 SAAADI. CDR3 loop: CASSDGRETQYF. In DNA, the CDR3 is TGCGCCAGCAGTGACGGCCGGGAGACCCAGTACTTC.

This clonotype was seen only a few times. A read error may produce the germline difference seen at one junction end. V gene TRBV3-1 combines with J gene TRBJ2-2; D may be TRBD2 (6 bases). CDR3 length: 16 amino acids. Looked up from germline, CDR1 is LGHDT and CDR2 is YNNKEL (reference sequence). The CDR3 sequence is CASSQAGLANTGELFF. DNA for the CDR3: TGTGCCAGCAGCCAAGCGGGGCTAGCGAATACCGGGGAGCTGTTTTTT.

This clonotype was seen at least ten times. The chain is built from TRBV12-3 or TRBV12-4 and TRBJ2-2; D perhaps matches TRBD2 (6 bases). The V gene lost 11 bases and the J gene lost 3 bases, with 10 bases spanning the gap. The CDR3 runs to 12 residues. DNA for the CDR3: TGTGCCCTGCGGAGGGACACCGGGGAGCTGTTTTTT. Protein sequence: CALRRDTGELFF.

The gene calls are TRBV6-5 and TRBJ2-3; maybe TRBD1 (5 bases). Trimming removed 2 bases from V and 2 bases from J, with 14 bases in between. The CDR3 runs to 16 residues. The V gene's germline CDR1 is MNHEY and CDR2 SVGAGI. CDR3 protein: CASSYGANSITDTQYF. CDR3 in DNA: TGTGCCAGCAGTTACGGGGCTAACTCAATCACAGATACGCAGTATTTT.

V is TRBV7-2 and J is TRBJ1-1; 7 bases line up with TRBD1. The CDR3 is 15 residues long. Germline lookup yields CDR1 SGHTA and CDR2 FQGNSA. Trimming took 5 bases from V and 4 from J; bases not matched to a gene: 10. The CDR3 is CASSLLGGASTEAFF. CDR3 in DNA: TGTGCCAGCAGCCTACTAGGGGGCGCGAGCACTGAAGCTTTCTTT.

This clonotype was observed at least ten times. V gene TRBV12-3 or TRBV12-4 combines with J gene TRBJ1-1; 8 nucleotides align to TRBD1. The junction had 10 bases not matched to a gene; V was cut back by 4 bases and J by 6 bases. This CDR3 spans 15 amino acids. CDR3 sequence reads: CASSSHITQGAEAFF. CDR3 nucleotides: TGTGCCAGCAGTTCCCACATAACACAGGGGGCTGAAGCTTTCTTT.

The rearrangement joins TRBV4-1 to TRBJ2-4; D may be TRBD1 (5 bases). Trimming took off 5 bases at V and 10 bases at J, with 12 bases between the two ends. Germline values: CDR1 MGHRA, CDR2 YSYEKL. CDR3 length equals 12 residues. CDR3 nucleotides: TGCGCCAGCAGCGCTGACAGTCTAATTCAGTACTTC. It translates to CASSADSLIQYF.

This clonotype occurred many times. The V call is TRBV29-1, the J call TRBJ1-2, with D possibly being TRBD1 (6 bases). The CDR3 is 14 amino acids. Deletions cut 1 base from V and 4 bases from J, with 13 bases between. Per the germline V gene, CDR1 is SQVTM and CDR2 is ANQGSEA. The CDR3 sequence: CSVEGGGGLYGYTF. The CDR3 bases are TGCAGCGTTGAAGGAGGGGGGGGGCTCTATGGCTACACCTTC.

This clonotype was counted only a few times. The chain joins TRBV2 to TRBJ2-2, with D possibly being TRBD1 (5 bases). The CDR3 runs to 15 residues. V was clipped by 4 bases and J by 3 bases, with 12 bases between them. Germline lookup yields CDR1 SNHLY and CDR2 FYNNEI. The CDR3 region is CASSGSGQDTGELFF. The CDR3 nucleotides read TGTGCCAGCAGTGGATCAGGGCAGGACACCGGGGAGCTGTTTTTT.

This clonotype occurred many times. The chain links TRBV10-3 to TRBJ2-2; D not resolved. The germline V gene encodes CDR1 ENHRY and CDR2 SYGVKD. The V end was cut by 10 bases, the J end by 0 bases, with 18 bases between. This CDR3 spans 16 amino acids. CDR3 residues: CASTRSGVANTGELFF. The CDR3 region has the DNA TGTGCCAGCACACGGAGTGGAGTTGCGAACACCGGGGAGCTGTTTTTT.

The chain uses TRBV10-3 and TRBJ2-1; TRBD2 matches at 13 bases. Germline V gene sequence: CDR1 ENHRY, CDR2 SYGVKD. V shed 8 bases, J shed 5 bases, and the junction held 0 bases outside the gene matches. CDR3 length equals 13 residues. CDR3 loop: CAIGLAGDNEQFF. The CDR3 DNA reads TGTGCCATCGGACTAGCGGGGGACAATGAGCAGTTCTTC.

The sample holds many counts of this clonotype. This chain uses TRBV12-3 or TRBV12-4 with TRBJ1-2; 11 nucleotides match TRBD1. The CDR3 is 13 amino acids. V lost 6 bases, J lost 8 bases, and 5 bases stayed unmatched. The CDR3 sequence: CASSRGQGAGYTF. In DNA, the CDR3 is TGTGCCAGCAGCCGAGGACAGGGGGCGGGCTACACCTTC.

J is TRBJ2-6 and V is TRBV3-1, with D possibly called TRBD1 or TRBD2 (5 bases each). The germline gives CDR1 LGHDT, CDR2 YNNKEL (reference sequence). The CDR3 contains 19 residues. V was clipped by 3 bases and J by 0 bases, with 18 bases between them. CDR3 sequence (DNA): TGTGCCAGCAGCCAGAGGGACCCCCGGTGGAGCTCTGGGGCCAACGTCCTGACTTTC. Protein sequence: CASSQRDPRWSSGANVLTF.

CDR3 sequence (DNA): TGTGCCAGCAGCCCCCGGGGGGACGGCACAGATACGCAGTATTTT. This translates into CASSPRGDGTDTQYF. The genes are TRBV9 and TRBJ2-3; 7 bases agree with TRBD2. CDR1 is SGDLS, CDR2 YYNGEE, per germline. CDR3 length: 15 amino acids. The J segment lost 1 base and the V segment lost 4 bases, leaving 6 bases of the junction unmatched.

This clonotype was detected many times. The CDR3 bases are TGTGCCAGCAGTGAAACAGGGGGCTTTCAGCCCCAGCATTTT. Amino acids: CASSETGGFQPQHF. The chain links TRBV12-3 or TRBV12-4 to TRBJ1-5; the match to TRBD1 covers 9 bases. Trimming took 5 bases from V and 6 from J; bases not matched to a gene: 5. CDR3 length: 14 residues.

This clonotype has at least ten counts. The rearrangement links TRBV27 to TRBJ2-3; tentatively, D is TRBD2 (5 bases). Deletions cut 4 bases from V and 2 bases from J, with 19 bases between. Per germline, CDR1 MNHEY and CDR2 SMNVEV (reference sequence). The CDR3 is 17 amino acids. DNA for the CDR3: TGTGCCAGCAGTTCGGAGGCTACGGTCAGATACACAGATACGCAGTATTTT. Its translation is CASSSEATVRYTDTQYF.

Notes on this clonotype: A much bigger clone sits one base away, suggesting this may be a read error. The rearrangement uses TRBV12-3 or TRBV12-4 and TRBJ2-2, with 8 bases matching TRBD2. This CDR3 has 15 residues. J was trimmed by 0 bases and V by 4 bases; bases with no gene match: 1. The CDR3 spells CASSWTSPNTGELFF. The CDR3 DNA reads TGTGCCAGCAGTTGGACTAGCCCGAACACCGGGGAGCTGTTTTTT.

V gene TRBV7-3 combines with J gene TRBJ1-2; D unclear. Between the trimmed V and J ends, which lost 1 base and 4 bases, there was a span of 13 bases. The CDR3 spans 15 residues. Germline V gene sequence: CDR1 SGHTA, CDR2 FQGTGA. Written as DNA, the CDR3 is TGTGCCAGCAGCTTAAATGCACATTGGGGCTATGGCTACACCTTC. Amino acids: CASSLNAHWGYGYTF.

This clonotype was found a few times. The V call is TRBV18, the J call TRBJ1-2; D is uncertain. V was shortened by 3 bases and J by 6 bases, with 11 bases between the two germline ends. There are 13 residues in the CDR3. The V gene's germline CDR1 is KGHSH and CDR2 LQKENI. The chain's CDR3 is CASSPGNSNGYTF. For the CDR3, the DNA is TGTGCCAGCTCACCGGGCAACTCCAATGGCTACACCTTC.

This chain connects TRBV6-5 to TRBJ2-3; 9 positions agree with TRBD2. The CDR3 is 16 residues long. V shed 4 bases and J 6 bases; nucleotides not matched to a gene: 11. Germline V gene lookup returns CDR1 MNHEY and CDR2 SVGAGI. Here the CDR3 DNA reads TGTGCCAGCAGTTTCCCGACTAGCGGAGGATCGGATACGCAGTATTTT. Protein product: CASSFPTSGGSDTQYF.

This chain connects TRBV5-1 to TRBJ1-1; tentative D call: TRBD1 (5 bases). In germline, CDR1 is SGHRS, CDR2 YFSETQ. Trimming took off 3 bases at V and 4 bases at J, with 13 bases between the two ends. The CDR3 is made up of 14 amino acids. The CDR3 spells CASSYMGGGTEAFF. The CDR3 DNA follows: TGCGCCAGCAGCTACATGGGGGGTGGCACTGAAGCTTTCTTT.

V gene TRBV7-9 combines with J gene TRBJ2-1, with 11 bases aligning to TRBD2. V dropped 5 bases and J dropped 14; count of bases not matched to a gene: 17. Germline CDR1 is SEHNR and CDR2 is FQNEAQ (reference sequence). The CDR3 runs 16 residues. DNA of the CDR3: TGTGCCAGCAGCACCCCGACTAGCGGGGCCCGGCCGGGTGAGTTCTTC. Amino acids: CASSTPTSGARPGEFF.